This paragraph covers one TCR beta chain sequence. This specimen belongs to a study of T cell responses to AZD1222 COVID-19 vaccine. The table came from immunoSEQ multiplex PCR; TCRdb's copy has only in-frame clones and leaves some out. The sample comprises fewer than 150,000 clones, under 95% of which are singletons, and 5% rests with the top ten. CDR1 and CDR2 from the germline V gene are MGHRA and YSYEKL. The V gene lost 1 base and the J gene lost 0 bases, with 12 bases spanning the gap. The CDR3 has 16 residues. The sequencing used peripheral blood, collected 28 days after the second AZD1222 dose. The source is an adult who received the AZD1222 COVID-19 vaccine. The rearrangement links TRBV4-1 to TRBJ1-1, with D tentatively TRBD1 (5 bases). The CDR3 nucleotides read TGCGCCAGCAGCCAAGCGGGCGGGGCCATGAACACTGAAGCTTTCTTT. It yields the protein CASSQAGGAMNTEAFF.